The 14 T cell receptor beta chains listed next were all sequenced from one sample in a study of cytomegalovirus exposure and HLA in healthy donors. Amplification used 60 Vbeta primers and 13 Jbeta primers. This table comes from immunoSEQ multiplex PCR, and its TCRdb copy is limited to in-frame clones, with some not included. The sample comprises a few hundred thousand clones, 75% to 90% of which are singletons, and approximately 0.3% rests with the top ten. The sequenced sample was PBMCs. These receptors were obtained from a girl between 2 and 10 years old in good health and CMV-seronegative.

V gene TRBV27 combines with J gene TRBJ2-4, with D tentatively TRBD1 (7 bases). The germline V and J ends were trimmed by 6 bases and 4 bases, with 22 bases remaining between them. The length of the CDR3 is 17 residues. CDR1 is MNHEY and CDR2 is SMNVEV in the germline V gene (reference sequence). The CDR3 nucleotides are TGTGCCAGCAGAGGCGGGCAGGGGGGTGAGGGTAAAAACATTCAGTACTTC. Its protein product is CASRGGQGGEGKNIQYF.

This chain links TRBV6-5 with TRBJ1-2; D is unclear. CDR3 length: 12 residues. The germline CDR1 and CDR2 sequences are MNHEY and SVGAGI. V lost 7 bases and J lost 4, with 10 bases in between. CDR3 region: CASKRGFYGYTF. For the CDR3, the DNA is TGTGCCAGCAAGAGAGGCTTCTATGGCTACACCTTC.

This clone was counted once. This chain uses TRBV28 with TRBJ1-5; D is unresolved. V lost 2 bases to trimming and J lost 0 bases, with 11 bases between them. Germline CDR1 reads MDHEN; CDR2 reads SYDVKM. This CDR3 spans 16 amino acids. CDR3: CASSLIDSYSNQPQHF. The CDR3, as DNA: TGTGCCAGCAGTTTAATAGATAGCTATAGCAATCAGCCCCAGCATTTT.

The J gene is TRBJ1-2, the V gene TRBV2; TRBD1 matches 8 bases. This CDR3 is 16 amino acids long. V dropped 7 bases and J dropped 5; count of bases not matched to a gene: 15. Germline V lookup: CDR1 SNHLY, CDR2 FYNNEI. CDR3: CASTPGTGTEGYGYTF. The CDR3 nucleotides are TGTGCCAGCACTCCGGGGACAGGAACGGAGGGTTATGGCTACACCTTC.

The chain has TRBV6-1 and TRBJ1-3; 9 nucleotides match TRBD1. The V gene end was trimmed by 7 bases and the J gene end by 1 base; junction bases not matched to a gene: 5. The CDR3 length is 15 residues. CDR1 is MNHNS and CDR2 is SASEGT in the germline V gene. CDR3 protein: CASIPGTGSGNTIYF. The CDR3 DNA follows: TGTGCCAGCATCCCAGGGACAGGGTCTGGAAACACCATATATTTT.

The CDR3: CASTPRKGLAGGPSYEQYF. The DNA of the CDR3 is TGCGCCAGCACCCCTAGGAAGGGACTAGCGGGAGGGCCCTCCTACGAGCAGTACTTC. V is TRBV10-1 and J is TRBJ2-7; 16 nucleotides agree with TRBD2. Germline-derived CDR1 and CDR2 are WNHNN and SYGVQD (reference sequence). The CDR3 contains 19 residues. V lost 7 bases, J lost 0 bases, and 12 bases stayed unmatched.

The chain couples TRBV5-4 to TRBJ2-1; 13 nucleotides agree with TRBD2. V was clipped by 4 bases and J by 14 bases; unmatched bases: 12. This CDR3 is built from 15 residues. Germline CDR1 and CDR2: SGHNT and YYREEE (reference sequence). The CDR3 DNA reads TGTGCCAGCAGCATGGGACTAGCGGGAAACGAGGGGAAGTTCTTC. Translated, it gives CASSMGLAGNEGKFF. Using reference TRBV5-4 and TRBJ2-1 for the parts outside the CDR3, the full variable domain is ETGVTQSPTHLIKTRGQQVTLRCSSQSGHNTVSWYQQALGQGPQFIFQYYREEENGRGNFPPRFSGLQFPNYSSELNVNALELDDSALYLCASSMGLAGNEGKFFGPGTRLTVL.

This clone was seen a handful of times. This chain's CDR3 is CASSVLARDRVFLGDQPQHF. The CDR3, as DNA: TGTGCCAGCAGTGTCCTAGCCCGGGACAGGGTATTTTTAGGGGATCAGCCCCAGCATTTT. V usage is TRBV28 and J usage is TRBJ1-5, with 9 bases identical to TRBD1. With 5 bases clipped from V and 5 bases from J, the junction kept 22 bases outside the gene matches. The CDR3 has 20 amino acids. Germline assignment: CDR1 MDHEN and CDR2 SYDVKM.

This clone was picked up one time. The chain joins TRBV7-2 to TRBJ2-7; 8 bases map to TRBD1. V trimming: 5 bases; J trimming: 4 bases; junction bases outside the gene matches: 13. The CDR3 has 16 residues. Germline V gene data show CDR1 as SGHTA and CDR2 as FQGNSA. In DNA form, the CDR3 reads TGTGCCAGCAGCCTGTGGGACAGGCCGGGGGTATACGAGCAGTACTTC. This sequence encodes CASSLWDRPGVYEQYF.

The chain links TRBV5-4 to TRBJ2-2; TRBD1 matches at 7 bases. The length of the CDR3 is 13 residues. Germline CDR1 reads SGHNT; CDR2 reads YYREEE (reference sequence). After removal of 7 bases from V and 5 bases from J, the junction contained 5 bases not matched to a gene. CDR3 residues: CASGHRGTGELFF. CDR3 nucleotide sequence: TGTGCCAGCGGACACAGGGGAACCGGGGAGCTGTTTTTT.

This chain joins TRBV15 and TRBJ2-7, with D perhaps matching TRBD2 (5 bases). This CDR3 comprises 15 residues. Looked up from germline, CDR1 is LNHNV and CDR2 is YYDKDF (reference sequence). V lost 0 bases to trimming and J lost 4 bases, with 13 bases between them. CDR3 nucleotides: TGTGCCACCAGCAGAGAACTCGGGATGGGGTACGAGCAGTACTTC. Amino acids: CATSRELGMGYEQYF.

This clone was seen only a few times. The rearrangement joins TRBV29-1 to TRBJ1-2; 8 nucleotides line up with TRBD1. From germline, CDR1 is SQVTM and CDR2 ANQGSEA. J gave up 7 bases and V 5 bases, and 9 bases lay outside the gene matches. The CDR3 consists of 13 residues. Here the CDR3 DNA reads TGCAGCGTTCTTCTGACAGGGGCCTCTGGCTACACCTTC. As protein: CSVLLTGASGYTF. The full variable domain, with the rest looked up from reference TRBV29-1 and TRBJ1-2, is SAVISQKPSRDICQRGTSLTIQCQVDSQVTMMFWYRQQPGQSLTLIATANQGSEATYESGFVIDKFPISRPNLTFSTLTVSNMSPEDSSIYLCSVLLTGASGYTFGSGTRLTVV.

J is TRBJ2-2 and V is TRBV5-1; no clear D gene. Trimming cost V 1 base and J 1 base, with 5 bases left between them. The germline CDR1 and CDR2 sequences are SGHRS and YFSETQ. This CDR3 spans 14 amino acids. CDR3 sequence: CASSLTRNTGELFF. In DNA form, the CDR3 reads TGCGCCAGCAGCTTGACAAGGAACACCGGGGAGCTGTTTTTT.

CDR3 nucleotides: TGTGCCAGCCGGGGAGGGGGGGGGTTGGATCAGCCCCAGCATTTT. Its translation is CASRGGGGLDQPQHF. The genes are TRBV28 and TRBJ1-5; maybe TRBD1 (6 bases). With 8 bases removed from V and 5 bases from J, the gap between germline ends came to 19 bases. The CDR3 has 15 amino acids. Germline V gene sequence: CDR1 MDHEN, CDR2 SYDVKM.